This T cell receptor beta chain was found in a study of blood T cells in healthy people across ages. A remark on this clonotype: Its antigen is undetermined.

The CDR3 runs 16 residues. V was trimmed by 0 bases and J by 5 bases, leaving 17 bases between them. Per the germline V gene, CDR1 is SGHDN and CDR2 is FVKESK. Primers used in a second PCR of roughly 6 to 11 cycles were a sample-barcoded 5' primer and a J-beta primer mix. Each cDNA molecule received a tag from a template-switch adaptor that had 12 random nucleotides. A single record per CDR3 protein comes from TCRdb applying MiXCR to the 5' RACE reads. The sample has about 760,000 distinct CDR3 sequences; approximately 25% are singletons. Study-wide findings and caveats: Since the PBMCs were unsorted, naive and antigen-experienced cells could not be conclusively compared.

This sample was also put to use in a study of T cells of mothers and their children.

This receptor was obtained from a boy between 10 and 17 years old in good health. Sequencing was carried out using blood. The chain links TRBV14 to TRBJ2-7, with a tentative D call TRBD2 (6 bases). The DNA for the CDR3 is TGTGCCAGCAGCCAAGAGCTGAGCTGGACTACTAACGAGCAGTACTTC. Translation: CASSQELSWTTNEQYF.